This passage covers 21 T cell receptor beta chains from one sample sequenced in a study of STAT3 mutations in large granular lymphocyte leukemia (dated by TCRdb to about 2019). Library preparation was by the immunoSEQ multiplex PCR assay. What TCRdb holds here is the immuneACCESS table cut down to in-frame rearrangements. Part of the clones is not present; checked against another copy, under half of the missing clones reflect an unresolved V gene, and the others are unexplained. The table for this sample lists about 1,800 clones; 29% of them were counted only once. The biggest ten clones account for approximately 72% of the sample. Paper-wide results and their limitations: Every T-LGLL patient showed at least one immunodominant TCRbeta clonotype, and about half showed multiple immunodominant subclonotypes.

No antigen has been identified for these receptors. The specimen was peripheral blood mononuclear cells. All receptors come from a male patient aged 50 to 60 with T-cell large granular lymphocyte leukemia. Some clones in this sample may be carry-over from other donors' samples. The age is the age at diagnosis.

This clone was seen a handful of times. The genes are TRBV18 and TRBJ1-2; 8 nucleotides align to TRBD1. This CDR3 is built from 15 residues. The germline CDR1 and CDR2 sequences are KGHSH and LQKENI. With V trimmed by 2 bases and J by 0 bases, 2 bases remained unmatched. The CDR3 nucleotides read TGTGCCAGCTCACCAGGACAGGGCCCTAACTATGGCTACACCTTC. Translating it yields CASSPGQGPNYGYTF.

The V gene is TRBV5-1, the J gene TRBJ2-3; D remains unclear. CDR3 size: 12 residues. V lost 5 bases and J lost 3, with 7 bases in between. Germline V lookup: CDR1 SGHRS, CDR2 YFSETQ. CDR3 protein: CASSSTTDTQYF. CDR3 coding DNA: TGCGCCAGCAGTTCAACGACAGATACGCAGTATTTT. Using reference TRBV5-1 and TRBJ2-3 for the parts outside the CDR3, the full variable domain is KAGVTQTPRYLIKTRGQQVTLSCSPISGHRSVSWYQQTPGQGLQFLFEYFSETQRNKGNFPGRFSGRQFSNSRSEMNVSTLELGDSALYLCASSSTTDTQYFGPGTRLTVL.

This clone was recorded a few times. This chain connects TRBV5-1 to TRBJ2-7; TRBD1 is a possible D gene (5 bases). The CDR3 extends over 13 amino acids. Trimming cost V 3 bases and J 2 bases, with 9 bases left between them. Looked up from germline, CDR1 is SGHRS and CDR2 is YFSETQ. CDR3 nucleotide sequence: TGCGCCAGCAGCTCTACAGGAGCCTACGAGCAGTACTTC. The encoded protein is CASSSTGAYEQYF. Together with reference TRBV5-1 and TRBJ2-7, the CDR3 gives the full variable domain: KAGVTQTPRYLIKTRGQQVTLSCSPISGHRSVSWYQQTPGQGLQFLFEYFSETQRNKGNFPGRFSGRQFSNSRSEMNVSTLELGDSALYLCASSSTGAYEQYFGPGTRLTVT.

This chain's CDR3 is CASSYNRGQPQHF. For the CDR3, the DNA is TGTGCCAGCAGTTACAACCGGGGCCAGCCCCAGCATTTT. The genes are TRBV27 and TRBJ1-5, with a tentative D call TRBD1 (5 bases). The V and J ends lost 4 bases and 7 bases respectively, with 11 bases between them. Per germline, CDR1 MNHEY and CDR2 SMNVEV (reference sequence). CDR3 length: 13 residues.

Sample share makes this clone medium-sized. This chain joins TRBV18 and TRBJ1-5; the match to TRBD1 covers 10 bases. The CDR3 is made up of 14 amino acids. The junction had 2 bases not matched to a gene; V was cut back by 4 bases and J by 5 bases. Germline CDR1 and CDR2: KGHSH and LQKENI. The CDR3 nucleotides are TGTGCCAGCTCACTGACAGGGGGCGATCAGCCCCAGCATTTT. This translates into CASSLTGGDQPQHF. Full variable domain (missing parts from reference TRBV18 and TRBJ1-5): NAGVMQNPRHLVRRRGQEARLRCSPMKGHSHVYWYRQLPEEGLKFMVYLQKENIIDESGMPKERFSAEFPKEGPSILRIQQVVRGDSAAYFCASSLTGGDQPQHFGDGTRLSIL.

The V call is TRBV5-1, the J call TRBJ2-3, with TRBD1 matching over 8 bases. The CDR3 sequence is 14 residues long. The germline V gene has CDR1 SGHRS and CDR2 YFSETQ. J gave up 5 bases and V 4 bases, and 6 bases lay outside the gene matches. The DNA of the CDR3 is TGCGCCAGCAGCGCGGCCGACAGGGGAGATACGCAGTATTTT. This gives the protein CASSAADRGDTQYF.

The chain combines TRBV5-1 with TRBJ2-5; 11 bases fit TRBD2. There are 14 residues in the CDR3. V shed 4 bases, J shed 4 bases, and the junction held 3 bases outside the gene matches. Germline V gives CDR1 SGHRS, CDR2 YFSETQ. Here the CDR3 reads CASSLAGGPETQYF. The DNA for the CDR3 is TGCGCCAGCAGCCTAGCGGGAGGACCAGAGACCCAGTACTTC.

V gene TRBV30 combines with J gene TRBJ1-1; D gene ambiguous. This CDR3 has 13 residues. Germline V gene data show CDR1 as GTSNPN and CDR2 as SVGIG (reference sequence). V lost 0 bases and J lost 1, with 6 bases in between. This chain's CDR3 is CAWSVRPNTEAFF. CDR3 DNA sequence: TGTGCCTGGAGTGTACGACCGAACACTGAAGCTTTCTTT.

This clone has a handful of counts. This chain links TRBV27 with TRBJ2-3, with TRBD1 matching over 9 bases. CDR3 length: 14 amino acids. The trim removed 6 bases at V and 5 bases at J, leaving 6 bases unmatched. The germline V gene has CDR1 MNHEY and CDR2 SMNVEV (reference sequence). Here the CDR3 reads CASSPDRGGDTQYF. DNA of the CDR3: TGTGCCAGCAGCCCCGACAGGGGGGGAGATACGCAGTATTTT.

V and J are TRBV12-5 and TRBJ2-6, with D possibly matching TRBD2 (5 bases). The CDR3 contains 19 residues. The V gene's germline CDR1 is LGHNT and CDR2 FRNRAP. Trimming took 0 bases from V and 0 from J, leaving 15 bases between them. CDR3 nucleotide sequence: TGTGCTAGTGGTTTGGTAACCGGGGATACCCGCTCTGGGGCCAACGTCCTGACTTTC. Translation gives CASGLVTGDTRSGANVLTF. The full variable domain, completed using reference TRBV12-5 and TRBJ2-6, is DARVTQTPRHKVTEMGQEVTMRCQPILGHNTVFWYRQTMMQGLELLAYFRNRAPLDDSGMPKDRFSAEMPDATLATLKIQPSEPRDSAVYFCASGLVTGDTRSGANVLTFGAGSRLTVL.

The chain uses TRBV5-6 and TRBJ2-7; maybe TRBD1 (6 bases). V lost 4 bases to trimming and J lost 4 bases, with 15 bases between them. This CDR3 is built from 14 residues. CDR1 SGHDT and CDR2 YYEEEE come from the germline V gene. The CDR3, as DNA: TGTGCCAGCAGCCGTAGACAGGAGATATACGAGCAGTACTTC. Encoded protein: CASSRRQEIYEQYF. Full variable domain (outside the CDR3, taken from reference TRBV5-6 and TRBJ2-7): DAGVTQSPTHLIKTRGQQVTLRCSPKSGHDTVSWYQQALGQGPQFIFQYYEEEERQRGNFPDRFSGHQFPNYSSELNVNALLLGDSALYLCASSRRQEIYEQYFGPGTRLTVT.

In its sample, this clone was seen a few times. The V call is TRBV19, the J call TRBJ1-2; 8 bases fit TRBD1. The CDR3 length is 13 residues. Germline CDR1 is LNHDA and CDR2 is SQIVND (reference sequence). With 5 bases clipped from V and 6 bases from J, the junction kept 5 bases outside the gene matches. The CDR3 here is CASSSTGGDGYTF. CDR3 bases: TGTGCCAGTAGTTCTACAGGGGGAGATGGCTACACCTTC.

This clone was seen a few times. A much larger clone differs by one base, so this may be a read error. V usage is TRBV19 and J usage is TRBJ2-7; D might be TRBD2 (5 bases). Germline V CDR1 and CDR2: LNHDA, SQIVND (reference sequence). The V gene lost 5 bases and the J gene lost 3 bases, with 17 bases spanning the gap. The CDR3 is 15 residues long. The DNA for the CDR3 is TGTGCCAGTAGTGCCCGGGGAAGTGAGTTCTACGAGCAGTACGTC. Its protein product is CASSARGSEFYEQYV.

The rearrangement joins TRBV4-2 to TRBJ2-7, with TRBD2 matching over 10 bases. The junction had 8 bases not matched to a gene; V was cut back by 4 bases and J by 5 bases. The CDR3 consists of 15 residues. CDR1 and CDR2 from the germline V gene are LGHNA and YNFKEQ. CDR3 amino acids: CASSLNLGLANEQYF. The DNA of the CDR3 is TGTGCCAGCAGCCTCAACCTGGGACTAGCGAACGAGCAGTACTTC.

In DNA, the CDR3 is TGTGCCAGCGCAGGGACCTTCCAAGAGACCCAGTACTTC. Protein product: CASAGTFQETQYF. The chain links TRBV2 to TRBJ2-5; D may match TRBD1 or TRBD2 (5 bases each). The CDR3 runs 13 residues. The germline gives CDR1 SNHLY, CDR2 FYNNEI. V was cut by 8 bases and J by 1 base, with 11 bases left in between.

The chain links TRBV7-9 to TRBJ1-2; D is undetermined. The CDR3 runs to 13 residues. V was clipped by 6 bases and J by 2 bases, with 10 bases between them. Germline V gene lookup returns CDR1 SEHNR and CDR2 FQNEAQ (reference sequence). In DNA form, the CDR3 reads TGTGCCAGCAGATCTTGGGCAAACTATGGCTACACCTTC. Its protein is CASRSWANYGYTF.

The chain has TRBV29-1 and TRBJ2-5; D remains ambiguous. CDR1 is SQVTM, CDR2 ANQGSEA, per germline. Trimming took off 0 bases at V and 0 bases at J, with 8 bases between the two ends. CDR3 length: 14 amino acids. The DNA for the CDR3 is TGCAGCGTTGAAGACCCGCTGTACCAAGAGACCCAGTACTTC. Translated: CSVEDPLYQETQYF.

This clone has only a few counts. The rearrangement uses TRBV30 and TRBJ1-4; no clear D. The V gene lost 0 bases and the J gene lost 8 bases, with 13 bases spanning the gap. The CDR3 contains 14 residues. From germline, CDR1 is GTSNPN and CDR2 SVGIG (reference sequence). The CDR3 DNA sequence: TGTGCCTGGAGTGTTACCAAGACTCTCGAAAAACTGTTTTTT. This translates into CAWSVTKTLEKLFF.

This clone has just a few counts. This CDR3 reads CASSPGLAPDTQYF. The DNA for the CDR3 is TGCGCCAGCAGCCCGGGACTAGCGCCAGATACGCAGTATTTT. The chain recombines TRBV5-1 with TRBJ2-3, with 10 nucleotides matching TRBD2. Trimming removed 4 bases from V and 4 bases from J; junction bases left unmatched: 3. The CDR3 consists of 14 residues. Looked up from germline, CDR1 is SGHRS and CDR2 is YFSETQ.

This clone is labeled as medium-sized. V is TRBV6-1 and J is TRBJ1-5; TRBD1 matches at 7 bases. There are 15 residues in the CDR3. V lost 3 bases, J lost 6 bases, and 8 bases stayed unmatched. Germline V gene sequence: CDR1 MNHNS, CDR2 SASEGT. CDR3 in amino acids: CASSDAQGEGQPQHF. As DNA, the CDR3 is TGTGCCAGCAGTGATGCCCAGGGGGAGGGTCAGCCCCAGCATTTT.

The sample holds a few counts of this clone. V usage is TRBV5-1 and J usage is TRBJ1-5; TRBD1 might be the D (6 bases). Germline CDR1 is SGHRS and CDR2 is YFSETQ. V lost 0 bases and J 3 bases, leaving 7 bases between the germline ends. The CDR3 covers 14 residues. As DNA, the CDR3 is TGCGCCAGCAGCTTGGGGACAGTCAATCAGCCCCAGCATTTT. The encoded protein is CASSLGTVNQPQHF.